Listed here are 25 T cell receptor beta chains from one sample, sequenced in a study of CD8 T cells in ankylosing spondylitis. Study outcomes and limitations: Blood from ankylosing spondylitis patients appeared to carry a characteristic eight-variant TCR beta motif.

For these TCRs, the target antigens are not known. TCRdb analysed the 5' RACE reads with MiXCR anew, one entry per CDR3 protein. The data hold under 850,000 distinct CDR3 sequences, with around 17% observed a single time. Material for sequencing was blood, either unsorted or a sorted T cell fraction (not recorded which). The receptor source for this set is a male donor with ankylosing spondylitis.

This clonotype was observed a handful of times. The chain combines TRBV3-1 with TRBJ2-1; unclear D gene. The CDR3 contains 13 residues. Deletions cut 4 bases from V and 6 bases from J, with 10 bases between. From germline, CDR1 is LGHDT and CDR2 YNNKEL (reference sequence). The CDR3 sequence: CASSRKLFNEQFF. As DNA, the CDR3 is TGTGCCAGCAGCCGTAAACTGTTCAATGAGCAGTTCTTC.

This chain connects TRBV5-1 to TRBJ1-1; D call uncertain. Trimming stripped 2 bases from V and 0 bases from J, with 8 bases between. Germline CDR1 and CDR2: SGHRS and YFSETQ. This CDR3 comprises 14 residues. CDR3 DNA sequence: TGCGCCAGCAGCTTTGAGGTCATGAACACTGAAGCTTTCTTT. Translated, it gives CASSFEVMNTEAFF.

The J gene is TRBJ2-1, the V gene TRBV5-6, with 8 bases matching TRBD1. Germline V lookup: CDR1 SGHDT, CDR2 YYEEEE. This CDR3 has 15 residues. The junction had 10 bases not matched to a gene; V was cut back by 4 bases and J by 7 bases. The CDR3 is CASSSTDRGGNEQFF. The DNA of the CDR3 is TGTGCCAGCAGCAGTACAGACAGGGGTGGAAATGAGCAGTTCTTC.

CDR3 protein: CSAMLAVTYEQYF. The CDR3 DNA follows: TGCAGTGCTATGCTAGCGGTGACCTACGAGCAGTACTTC. V and J are TRBV20-1 and TRBJ2-7; 7 nucleotides line up with TRBD2. The CDR3 runs to 13 residues. From germline, CDR1 is DFQATT and CDR2 SNEGSKA (reference sequence). V gave up 4 bases and J gave up 2 bases; unmatched junction bases: 5.

The V gene is TRBV5-6, the J gene TRBJ1-5; D unresolved. The CDR3 sequence is 15 residues long. Germline assignment: CDR1 SGHDT and CDR2 YYEEEE. The ends were cut back, 5 bases at V and 4 bases at J, with 16 bases in the middle. The CDR3 nucleotides are TGTGCCAGCAGTTCTGCCGGGTTGCCAAATCAGCCCCAGCATTTT. Protein sequence: CASSSAGLPNQPQHF.

The chain joins TRBV2 to TRBJ2-7, with 8 bases fitting TRBD2. Germline CDR1 SNHLY, CDR2 FYNNEI. V gave up 7 bases and J gave up 7 bases; unmatched junction bases: 3. CDR3 length equals 11 residues. This chain's CDR3 is CASKLAGEQYF. The CDR3 DNA follows: TGTGCCAGCAAATTAGCGGGGGAGCAGTACTTC.

This clonotype was picked up a small number of times. This chain uses TRBV9 with TRBJ2-5, with a possible D match to TRBD1 (7 bases). This CDR3 spans 15 amino acids. V lost 4 bases and J 2 bases, leaving 15 bases between the germline ends. CDR1 is SGDLS and CDR2 is YYNGEE in the germline V gene. CDR3 protein: CASSPRRGLQETQYF. In DNA form, the CDR3 reads TGTGCCAGCAGCCCTCGGAGGGGGCTTCAAGAGACCCAGTACTTC. Full variable domain (outside the CDR3, taken from reference TRBV9 and TRBJ2-5): DSGVTQTPKHLITATGQRVTLRCSPRSGDLSVYWYQQSLDQGLQFLIQYYNGEERAKGNILERFSAQQFPDLHSELNLSSLELGDSALYFCASSPRRGLQETQYFGPGTRLLVL.

In its sample, this clonotype was seen a few times. This chain links TRBV29-1 with TRBJ2-3; D may match TRBD1 or TRBD2 (6 bases each). Trimming took off 5 bases at V and 0 bases at J, with 30 bases between the two ends. Germline V gene sequence: CDR1 SQVTM, CDR2 ANQGSEA. This CDR3 is 20 amino acids long. CDR3 coding DNA: TGCAGCGTTTTGCCGTATCTTGGGGGGCCGAGGCCTTCTAGCACAGATACGCAGTATTTT. Translated: CSVLPYLGGPRPSSTDTQYF.

There are a few counts of this clonotype. This sequence joins TRBV5-1 and TRBJ2-2; D might be TRBD2 (6 bases). This CDR3 has 14 residues. Looked up from germline, CDR1 is SGHRS and CDR2 is YFSETQ. The V and J ends lost 5 bases and 3 bases respectively, with 11 bases between them. The CDR3 nucleotides read TGCGCCAGCAGGGAGGGACGGGACACCGGGGAGCTGTTTTTT. Amino acid sequence: CASREGRDTGELFF. The full variable domain, in which reference TRBV5-1 and TRBJ2-2 provide the parts outside the CDR3, is KAGVTQTPRYLIKTRGQQVTLSCSPISGHRSVSWYQQTPGQGLQFLFEYFSETQRNKGNFPGRFSGRQFSNSRSEMNVSTLELGDSALYLCASREGRDTGELFFGEGSRLTVL.

In DNA, the CDR3 is TGTGCCAGCAAGACCGACTTGGGCGCCGGGGAGCTGTTTTTT. Protein sequence: CASKTDLGAGELFF. This chain uses TRBV27 with TRBJ2-2; D uncertain. V was trimmed by 7 bases and J by 6 bases, leaving 15 bases between them. The CDR3 contains 14 residues. Germline V gene lookup returns CDR1 MNHEY and CDR2 SMNVEV (reference sequence).

The chain employs TRBV12-3 or TRBV12-4 and TRBJ1-5, with D tentatively TRBD1 (6 bases). V gave up 5 bases and J gave up 2 bases, with 13 bases separating them. The CDR3 has 15 residues. This CDR3 is CASSPHRDRNQPQHF. DNA of the CDR3: TGTGCCAGCAGTCCCCACAGGGATCGCAATCAGCCCCAGCATTTT.

This clonotype was seen more than once but under ten times. V usage is TRBV20-1 and J usage is TRBJ1-5, with D perhaps matching TRBD1 (5 bases). Germline assignment: CDR1 DFQATT and CDR2 SNEGSKA (reference sequence). The CDR3 is 13 residues long. Trimming cost V 1 base and J 5 bases, with 9 bases left between them. The chain's CDR3 is CSARGGRDQPQHF. For the CDR3, the DNA is TGCAGTGCTAGAGGGGGCCGGGATCAGCCCCAGCATTTT.

V and J are TRBV7-3 and TRBJ2-2; D perhaps matches TRBD2 (5 bases). V was shortened by 5 bases and J by 0 bases, with 13 bases between the two germline ends. There are 16 residues in the CDR3. In germline, CDR1 is SGHTA, CDR2 FQGTGA. CDR3 protein: CASSPASGANTGELFF. In nucleotides, the CDR3 is TGTGCCAGCAGCCCGGCCAGCGGAGCGAACACCGGGGAGCTGTTTTTT.

This clonotype was picked up a small number of times. The chain uses TRBV5-1 and TRBJ2-7; 9 nucleotides line up with TRBD1. The CDR3 is 14 residues long. Germline CDR1 and CDR2: SGHRS and YFSETQ. Trimming cost V 3 bases and J 2 bases; bases outside gene matches: 3. In nucleotides, the CDR3 is TGCGCCAGCAGCTATCGACAGGGGGCCTACGAGCAGTACTTC. Protein: CASSYRQGAYEQYF.

The chain combines TRBV6-1 with TRBJ2-7, with TRBD1 as a possible D gene (5 bases). The CDR3 consists of 13 residues. Germline CDR1 and CDR2: MNHNS and SASEGT. V shed 6 bases and J shed 2 bases, with 11 bases lying between them. Written as DNA, the CDR3 is TGTGCCAGCAGGGATGACAGCACCTACGAGCAGTACTTC. Translated, it gives CASRDDSTYEQYF.

This chain links TRBV4-2 with TRBJ1-1, with D hard to call. Trimming removed 0 bases from V and 3 bases from J, with 8 bases in between. The CDR3 runs 14 residues. In germline, CDR1 is LGHNA, CDR2 YNFKEQ. The CDR3 here is CASSQDSTYTEAFF. The CDR3 DNA is TGTGCCAGCAGCCAAGATTCCACCTACACTGAAGCTTTCTTT.

This clonotype has a handful of counts. This chain connects TRBV10-3 to TRBJ2-3; 10 bases line up with TRBD1. The CDR3 loop spans 14 amino acids. Germline V gives CDR1 ENHRY, CDR2 SYGVKD. Losses at the gene ends were 4 bases for V and 7 bases for J; bases not matched to a gene: 5. CDR3 bases: TGTGCCATCAGTGTCCCGGGACAGGGGTATACGCAGTATTTT. Its protein is CAISVPGQGYTQYF.

Only a few counts were recorded for this clonotype. The genes are TRBV7-9 and TRBJ2-1; 7 bases line up with TRBD1. Germline loops: CDR1 SEHNR, CDR2 FQNEAQ (reference sequence). V dropped 4 bases and J dropped 7; count of bases not matched to a gene: 16. There are 17 residues in the CDR3. The CDR3 DNA sequence: TGTGCCAGCAGCTCGCGGCCCGGACAGGACCAGAGGAATGAGCAGTTCTTC. This encodes CASSSRPGQDQRNEQFF.

A few counts support this clonotype. The chain combines TRBV5-1 with TRBJ1-4; 7 bases fit TRBD1. V lost 4 bases and J lost 7; bases outside the gene matches: 10. Germline V gene sequence: CDR1 SGHRS, CDR2 YFSETQ. The CDR3 covers 15 residues. The CDR3 region has the DNA TGCGCCAGCAGCGAAATCACAGGGGCGGGTGAAAAACTGTTTTTT. This translates into CASSEITGAGEKLFF. The entire variable domain, with the rest obtained from reference TRBV5-1 and TRBJ1-4, is as follows: KAGVTQTPRYLIKTRGQQVTLSCSPISGHRSVSWYQQTPGQGLQFLFEYFSETQRNKGNFPGRFSGRQFSNSRSEMNVSTLELGDSALYLCASSEITGAGEKLFFGSGTQLSVL.

This clonotype was seen a few times. The chain is built from TRBV11-1 and TRBJ2-7; TRBD2 aligns across 7 bases. The CDR3 is made up of 18 amino acids. CDR1 SGHAT and CDR2 FQDESV come from the germline V gene (reference sequence). Unmatched junction bases numbered 14, after V lost 1 base and J lost 2 bases. The CDR3 protein is CASSLERGPTQLTYEQYF. The CDR3 DNA reads as TGTGCCAGCAGCTTAGAGCGGGGACCAACTCAATTAACCTACGAGCAGTACTTC.

The chain combines TRBV6-1 with TRBJ2-7; TRBD1 matches at 8 bases. CDR1 is MNHNS and CDR2 is SASEGT in the germline V gene. Losses at the gene ends were 6 bases for V and 3 bases for J; bases not matched to a gene: 10. This CDR3 contains 15 residues. This chain's CDR3 is CASSRGAGGNYEQYF. CDR3 nucleotide sequence: TGTGCCAGCAGCCGTGGGGCAGGGGGCAACTACGAGCAGTACTTC.

This clonotype was found a few times. The chain links TRBV6-2 or TRBV6-3 to TRBJ2-2; 7 bases are shared with TRBD2. The CDR3 is made up of 14 amino acids. V lost 6 bases, J lost 4 bases, and 5 bases stayed unmatched. The germline V gene encodes CDR1 MNHEY and CDR2 SVGEGT. In DNA form, the CDR3 reads TGTGCCAGCAGACAGTGGACTAGCACCGGGGAGCTGTTTTTT. Translated, it gives CASRQWTSTGELFF.

This rearrangement joins TRBV2 to TRBJ2-1, with D maybe TRBD1 (6 bases). Germline V lookup: CDR1 SNHLY, CDR2 FYNNEI. This CDR3 is built from 13 residues. The CDR3 region is CSLGQGKLNEQFF. In DNA form, the CDR3 reads TGTTCACTGGGGCAGGGGAAATTAAATGAGCAGTTCTTC.

This clonotype was observed at least ten times. The V gene is TRBV10-3, the J gene TRBJ1-2; D gene ambiguous. Per germline, CDR1 ENHRY and CDR2 SYGVKD. This CDR3 has 15 amino acids. Trimming stripped 3 bases from V and 1 base from J, with 12 bases between. CDR3 in amino acids: CAISDAGKLNYGYTF. The CDR3 DNA follows: TGTGCCATCAGTGATGCGGGGAAGCTTAACTATGGCTACACCTTC.

The V gene is TRBV4-2, the J gene TRBJ2-1; D is undetermined. This CDR3 is 15 amino acids long. In germline, CDR1 is LGHNA, CDR2 YNFKEQ. The V gene lost 4 bases and the J gene lost 5 bases, with 15 bases spanning the gap. The CDR3 sequence: CASSRTWLSDNEQFF. The CDR3 nucleotides are TGTGCCAGCAGCCGGACCTGGCTGTCAGACAATGAGCAGTTCTTC.